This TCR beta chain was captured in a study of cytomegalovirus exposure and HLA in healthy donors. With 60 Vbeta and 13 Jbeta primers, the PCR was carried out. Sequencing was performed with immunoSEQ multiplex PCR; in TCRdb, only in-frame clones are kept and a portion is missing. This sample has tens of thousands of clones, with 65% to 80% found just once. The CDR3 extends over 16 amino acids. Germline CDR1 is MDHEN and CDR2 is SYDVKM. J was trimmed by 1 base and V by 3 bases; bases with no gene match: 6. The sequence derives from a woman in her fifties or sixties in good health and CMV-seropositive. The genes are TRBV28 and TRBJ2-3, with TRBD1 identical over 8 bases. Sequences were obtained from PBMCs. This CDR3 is CASSFLTGQGTDTQYF. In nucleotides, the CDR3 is TGTGCCAGCAGTTTCCTCACGGGACAGGGCACAGATACGCAGTATTTT.